The 15 T cell receptor beta chains below were found in one sample sequenced in a study of radiotherapy plus CTLA-4 blockade in lung cancer. The table came from immunoSEQ multiplex PCR; TCRdb's copy has only in-frame clones and leaves some out. The table includes approximately 110,000 clones, 70% to 85% detected once. The specimen was peripheral blood, collected from a patient treated with radiotherapy plus ipilimumab. The receptors derive from a human donor with non-small cell lung cancer that progressed on radiotherapy plus ipilimumab. Some clones in this sample may be carry-over from other donors' samples.

The genes are TRBV7-6 and TRBJ1-1; no reliable D call. There are 16 residues in the CDR3. V lost 5 bases to trimming and J lost 0 bases, with 16 bases between them. Germline V CDR1 and CDR2: SGHVS, FNYEAQ. The CDR3 spells CASSREAGYMNTEAFF. For the CDR3, the DNA is TGTGCCAGCAGCCGGGAGGCGGGGTACATGAACACTGAAGCTTTCTTT.

This chain connects TRBV5-4 to TRBJ2-1; 8 bases are shared with TRBD2. This CDR3 is built from 16 residues. Trimming took 4 bases from V and 1 from J; bases not matched to a gene: 7. Per germline, CDR1 SGHNT and CDR2 YYREEE (reference sequence). This chain's CDR3 is CASSLDAGGSYNEQFF. The CDR3 nucleotides read TGTGCCAGCAGCCTCGACGCGGGGGGATCCTACAATGAGCAGTTCTTC.

This chain connects TRBV27 to TRBJ1-1; 8 bases map to TRBD1. This CDR3 contains 15 residues. V trimming: 4 bases; J trimming: 3 bases; junction bases outside the gene matches: 7. Per germline, CDR1 MNHEY and CDR2 SMNVEV (reference sequence). The CDR3 is CASSYNRGMDTEAFF. The CDR3 DNA is TGTGCCAGCAGTTATAACAGGGGGATGGACACTGAAGCTTTCTTT.

The chain has TRBV5-1 and TRBJ1-3; D is uncertain. V dropped 4 bases and J dropped 8 bases, with 16 bases sitting between them. This CDR3 has 14 amino acids. Germline values: CDR1 SGHRS, CDR2 YFSETQ. CDR3 in amino acids: CASSALTSDDTIYF. The CDR3 bases are TGCGCCAGCAGCGCTCTGACATCGGACGACACCATATATTTT.

V and J are TRBV14 and TRBJ1-2; 9 bases align to TRBD1. Germline trimming cut 8 bases from V and 2 bases from J; bases unmatched to any gene: 6. This CDR3 contains 14 residues. The germline V gene has CDR1 SGHDN and CDR2 FVKESK. CDR3 coding DNA: TGTGCCAGCGACCCGGGACAGGGAAACTATGGCTACACCTTC. Residues: CASDPGQGNYGYTF.

The chain links TRBV16 to TRBJ1-1; weak D call: TRBD1 (6 bases). The CDR3 has 14 residues. Deletions cut 2 bases from V and 1 base from J, with 8 bases between. Germline-derived CDR1 and CDR2 are KGHSY and FQNENV. This CDR3 reads CASSQLGQNTEAFF. As DNA, the CDR3 is TGTGCCAGCAGCCAACTGGGACAGAACACTGAAGCTTTCTTT.

V is TRBV7-3 and J is TRBJ2-5; D is possibly TRBD1 (5 bases). CDR1 and CDR2 (germline): SGHTA, FQGTGA. CDR3 size: 13 residues. Trimming took off 4 bases at V and 1 base at J, with 7 bases between the two ends. CDR3 region: CASSSTAQETQYF. DNA for the CDR3: TGTGCCAGCAGCTCGACAGCCCAAGAGACCCAGTACTTC.

V is TRBV5-1 and J is TRBJ1-1, with no clear D. The V gene's germline CDR1 is SGHRS and CDR2 YFSETQ. This CDR3 spans 14 amino acids. Trimming removed 0 bases at V and 2 bases at J, with 8 bases between. The CDR3 spells CASSLDRQNTEAFF. The CDR3 DNA reads as TGCGCCAGCAGCTTGGACAGACAAAACACTGAAGCTTTCTTT.

The chain uses TRBV7-3 and TRBJ2-5, with 11 bases that match TRBD1. With 2 bases clipped from V and 12 bases from J, the junction kept 8 bases outside the gene matches. This CDR3 spans 14 amino acids. Germline V gives CDR1 SGHTA, CDR2 FQGTGA. CDR3 in amino acids: CASSLWPGTGGKYF. The CDR3 coding sequence is TGTGCCAGCAGCTTATGGCCCGGGACAGGGGGAAAGTACTTC.

The rearrangement joins TRBV7-3 to TRBJ1-1; TRBD1 might be the D (6 bases). The CDR3 is 13 residues long. The germline V gene encodes CDR1 SGHTA and CDR2 FQGTGA. V lost 5 bases and J lost 4, with 11 bases in between. This CDR3 is CASSEQGPTEAFF. In DNA, the CDR3 is TGTGCCAGCAGCGAACAGGGTCCCACTGAAGCTTTCTTT.

This clone was counted only a few times. The chain's CDR3 is CASSVGTGASVYDGYTF. The CDR3 nucleotides read TGTGCCAGCAGCGTAGGGACAGGGGCTTCAGTGTATGATGGCTACACCTTC. This chain joins TRBV9 and TRBJ1-2, with TRBD1 matching over 9 bases. V dropped 0 bases and J dropped 6; count of bases not matched to a gene: 12. The CDR3 has 17 amino acids. CDR1 is SGDLS, CDR2 YYNGEE, per germline.

The chain recombines TRBV4-2 with TRBJ1-2; D is unclear. This CDR3 is built from 13 residues. Germline V CDR1 and CDR2: LGHNA, YNFKEQ. The V and J ends lost 5 bases and 0 bases respectively, with 7 bases between them. The CDR3 protein is CASSYTANYGYTF. CDR3 bases: TGTGCCAGCAGCTATACAGCTAACTATGGCTACACCTTC.

This clone was recorded only once. The J gene is TRBJ2-3, the V gene TRBV7-2; D is possibly TRBD1 (6 bases). Trimming removed 0 bases at V and 8 bases at J, with 9 bases between. CDR1 and CDR2 from the germline V gene are SGHTA and FQGNSA. The CDR3 covers 13 residues. CDR3 sequence (DNA): TGTGCCAGCAGCTTAGCCGAACAGGGTACGCAGTATTTT. This sequence encodes CASSLAEQGTQYF.

This sequence joins TRBV23-1 and TRBJ2-5; the D call may be TRBD1 or TRBD2 (5 bases each). TRBV23-1 is labeled an ORF, and its function is uncertain. CDR3 length: 14 residues. Deletions cut 0 bases from V and 2 bases from J, with 7 bases between. The CDR3 bases are TGCGCCAGCAGTCAATCATGGGGGCAAGAGACCCAGTACTTC. As protein: CASSQSWGQETQYF.

This sequence joins TRBV7-3 and TRBJ1-1; 7 nucleotides match TRBD1. The trim removed 3 bases at V and 0 bases at J, leaving 1 base unmatched. Germline V gives CDR1 SGHTA, CDR2 FQGTGA. This CDR3 spans 14 amino acids. CDR3 sequence (DNA): TGTGCCAGCAGCTTTACAGGGGTGAACACTGAAGCTTTCTTT. Protein sequence: CASSFTGVNTEAFF.